This T cell receptor beta chain was sequenced in a study of T-cell memory formation after mild COVID-19. TCRdb itself ran the 5' RACE reads through MiXCR, one entry per CDR3 protein. This table has 300,000 to 350,000 distinct CDR3 sequences, over 10% appearing once. The V and J ends lost 4 bases and 5 bases respectively, with 12 bases between them. Germline V gives CDR1 MNHEY, CDR2 SVGEGT. The CDR3 loop spans 13 amino acids. In its sample, this clonotype was seen a few times. The TCR comes from a man in his late teens or twenties who had mild COVID-19 (a few samples of this study predate the infection). Cell type and time point are not known. Sequenced material: PBMCs or a T cell subset sorted from them (not recorded which). The genes are TRBV6-2 or TRBV6-3 and TRBJ2-7; perhaps D is TRBD1 or TRBD2 (6 bases each). The CDR3 loop is CASSLLGGNEQYV. CDR3 nucleotide sequence: TGTGCCAGCAGTTTGTTAGGGGGGAACGAGCAGTACGTC.